This T cell receptor (beta chain) was identified during a study of T cells in Graves' hyperthyroidism and ophthalmopathy. This clonotype was recorded at least ten times. TCR beta CDR3 regions were amplified from RNA transcripts. TCR CDR3 underwent first-round RT-PCR with the HTBI primer set. TCRdb reprocessed the multiplex PCR reads with MiXCR, giving one entry per CDR3 protein. The sample gives 560,000 or so distinct CDR3 sequences, 15% to 20% of which show up once; about half is in the top ten. Sequencing was performed on blood. This TCR derives from a man in his forties with Graves' ophthalmopathy.

The CDR3 DNA is TGTGCCAGCAGACTAGCGGGGGAATGGGAGTTCTTC. This translates into CASRLAGEWEFF. The chain has TRBV11-2 and TRBJ2-1, with TRBD2 identical over 11 bases. Looked up from germline, CDR1 is SGHAT and CDR2 is FQNNGV. This CDR3 comprises 12 residues. The J segment lost 14 bases and the V segment lost 6 bases, leaving 6 bases of the junction unmatched.